The next 14 T cell receptor beta chains were all read from a single sample in a study of cytomegalovirus exposure and HLA in healthy donors. With 60 Vbeta and 13 Jbeta primers, the PCR was carried out. Profiling relied on immunoSEQ multiplex PCR, and the TCRdb table lists in-frame clones only, not all of them. The sample lists about 150,000 clones, around 85% occurring once. Sequenced sample: PBMCs. These receptors were collected from a boy aged 2 to 10 in good health and CMV-seronegative.

J is TRBJ1-1 and V is TRBV7-3, with TRBD1 as a possible D gene (5 bases). This CDR3 region has 14 residues. Between the trimmed V and J ends, which lost 0 bases and 4 bases, there was a span of 9 bases. Per germline, CDR1 SGHTA and CDR2 FQGTGA. The CDR3 reads CASSLTGGGTEAFF. The DNA for the CDR3 is TGTGCCAGCAGCTTAACCGGGGGGGGCACTGAAGCTTTCTTT.

V is TRBV9 and J is TRBJ1-2, with 12 bases identical to TRBD1. J gave up 6 bases and V 4 bases, and 7 bases lay outside the gene matches. The CDR3 contains 15 residues. Germline values: CDR1 SGDLS, CDR2 YYNGEE. CDR3 in amino acids: CASSSTWDRGHGYTF. The CDR3 DNA is TGTGCCAGCAGCTCAACCTGGGACAGGGGGCATGGCTACACCTTC. The full variable domain, its missing parts supplied by reference TRBV9 and TRBJ1-2, is DSGVTQTPKHLITATGQRVTLRCSPRSGDLSVYWYQQSLDQGLQFLIQYYNGEERAKGNILERFSAQQFPDLHSELNLSSLELGDSALYFCASSSTWDRGHGYTFGSGTRLTVV.

The rearrangement links TRBV7-9 to TRBJ2-1; 8 bases map to TRBD1. The CDR3 extends over 15 amino acids. From germline, CDR1 is SEHNR and CDR2 FQNEAQ (reference sequence). Trimming at V came to 5 bases and at J to 7 bases, leaving 10 bases not matched to a gene. CDR3 nucleotides: TGTGCCAGCAGCCCCCGGACAGGGCTAGGGAATGAGCAGTTCTTC. This gives the protein CASSPRTGLGNEQFF.

This sequence joins TRBV19 and TRBJ1-6; D may be TRBD1 (6 bases). CDR1 is LNHDA, CDR2 SQIVND, per germline (reference sequence). The CDR3 has 14 amino acids. V lost 3 bases and J 10 bases, leaving 13 bases between the germline ends. CDR3 nucleotides: TGTGCCAGTAGTATTAGGGACAATTTGTCACCCCTCCACTTT. Translated: CASSIRDNLSPLHF.

The chain is built from TRBV2 and TRBJ2-5; possibly TRBD1 for D (5 bases). CDR3 size: 15 residues. The V gene lost 6 bases and the J gene lost 5 bases, with 19 bases spanning the gap. Germline lookup yields CDR1 SNHLY and CDR2 FYNNEI. The CDR3 loop reads CASRVPGGARETQYF. CDR3 DNA sequence: TGTGCCAGCAGGGTCCCAGGTGGGGCTCGGGAGACCCAGTACTTC.

V and J are TRBV9 and TRBJ2-2; tentative D call: TRBD2 (6 bases). V shed 4 bases and J shed 4 bases, with 17 bases lying between them. Germline CDR1 and CDR2: SGDLS and YYNGEE. The CDR3 covers 16 residues. The CDR3 DNA follows: TGTGCCAGCAGCCCCGGGACTGCAAAGTCCACCGGGGAGCTGTTTTTT. This encodes CASSPGTAKSTGELFF.

This chain joins TRBV15 and TRBJ1-5; the D is unclear. The CDR3 loop spans 13 amino acids. Germline V gene lookup returns CDR1 LNHNV and CDR2 YYDKDF (reference sequence). V dropped 4 bases and J dropped 5 bases, with 9 bases sitting between them. The chain's CDR3 is CATSIESDQPQHF. The CDR3 coding sequence is TGTGCCACCAGCATAGAGTCGGATCAGCCCCAGCATTTT. Full variable domain (remainder filled in from reference TRBV15 and TRBJ1-5): DAMVIQNPRYQVTQFGKPVTLSCSQTLNHNVMYWYQQKSSQAPKLLFHYYDKDFNNEADTPDNFQSRRPNTSFCFLDIRSPGLGDTAMYLCATSIESDQPQHFGDGTRLSIL.

The chain combines TRBV6-4 with TRBJ2-2; 8 nucleotides line up with TRBD2. Per germline, CDR1 MRHNA and CDR2 SNTAGT. Trimming removed 3 bases from V and 4 bases from J; junction bases left unmatched: 7. The CDR3 sequence is 16 residues long. The CDR3 spells CASSEGSGVATGELFF. The CDR3 DNA reads TGTGCCAGCAGTGAAGGTAGCGGGGTCGCCACCGGGGAGCTGTTTTTT.

In nucleotides, the CDR3 is TGCGCCAGCAGCCAAGTTTCAGCGAGCAATCAGCCCCAGCATTTT. Residues: CASSQVSASNQPQHF. V gene TRBV4-1 combines with J gene TRBJ1-5, with D unclear. Between the trimmed V and J ends, which lost 1 base and 1 base, there was a span of 8 bases. CDR3 size: 15 residues. Germline CDR1 and CDR2: MGHRA and YSYEKL.

The V call is TRBV25-1, the J call TRBJ1-6; D possibly corresponds to TRBD1 (5 bases). The CDR3 covers 12 residues. The germline CDR1 and CDR2 sequences are MGHDK and SYGVNS. Between the trimmed V and J ends, which lost 6 bases and 5 bases, there was a span of 5 bases. The CDR3 DNA reads as TGTGCCAGCAGGGACAATAATTCACCCCTCCACTTT. Its protein product is CASRDNNSPLHF. Combining the CDR3 with reference TRBV25-1 and TRBJ1-6 gives the whole variable domain EADIYQTPRYLVIGTGKKITLECSQTMGHDKMYWYQQDPGMELHLIHYSYGVNSTEKGDLSSESTVSRIRTEHFPLTLESARPSHTSQYLCASRDNNSPLHFGNGTRLTVT.

The chain uses TRBV5-4 and TRBJ2-1, with D tentatively TRBD2 (5 bases). The CDR3 is 14 residues long. Trimming cost V 4 bases and J 3 bases, with 11 bases left between them. Germline loops: CDR1 SGHNT, CDR2 YYREEE (reference sequence). The CDR3 protein is CASSGGWGYNEQFF. In DNA, the CDR3 is TGTGCCAGCAGCGGCGGGTGGGGCTACAATGAGCAGTTCTTC. The variable domain in full, completed from reference TRBV5-4 and TRBJ2-1, reads ETGVTQSPTHLIKTRGQQVTLRCSSQSGHNTVSWYQQALGQGPQFIFQYYREEENGRGNFPPRFSGLQFPNYSSELNVNALELDDSALYLCASSGGWGYNEQFFGPGTRLTVL.

About this clone: The junction differs from germline at one of its ends, possibly a read error. V usage is TRBV7-9 and J usage is TRBJ1-1, with TRBD1 matching 8 bases. Germline CDR1 SEHNR, CDR2 FQNEAQ (reference sequence). The CDR3 runs 14 residues. CDR3 residues: CSSSLQGELTEAFF. In DNA, the CDR3 is TGTTCCAGCAGCTTACAGGGGGAATTAACTGAAGCTTTCTTT. The entire variable domain, with the rest obtained from reference TRBV7-9 and TRBJ1-1, is as follows: DTGVSQNPRHKITKRGQNVTFRCDPISEHNRLYWYRQTLGQGPEFLTYFQNEAQLEKSRLLSDRFSAERPKGSFSTLEIQRTEQGDSAMYLCSSSLQGELTEAFFGQGTRLTVV.

This chain connects TRBV7-9 to TRBJ2-2, with a weak D call TRBD2 (6 bases). V was pared by 1 base and J by 2 bases, with 11 bases between. There are 16 residues in the CDR3. Germline-derived CDR1 and CDR2 are SEHNR and FQNEAQ (reference sequence). CDR3 bases: TGTGCCAGCAGCTTAGTTGGGGGACTCAACACCGGGGAGCTGTTTTTT. Its translation: CASSLVGGLNTGELFF.

The chain recombines TRBV7-2 with TRBJ2-5; 10 nucleotides align to TRBD2. J gave up 5 bases and V 6 bases, and 9 bases lay outside the gene matches. CDR1 and CDR2 from the germline V gene are SGHTA and FQGNSA. This CDR3 has 15 amino acids. CDR3 amino acids: CASSSTSGVWETQYF. As DNA, the CDR3 is TGTGCCAGCAGTTCTACTAGCGGGGTCTGGGAGACCCAGTACTTC.